This is a list of T cell receptor beta chains from one sample in a study of response to subunit inactivated influenza vaccine. One entry per CDR3 protein, called by TCRdb with MiXCR from the RT-PCR reads. The sample lists about 160,000 distinct CDR3 sequences, roughly 11% seen once, with over 10% in the top ten. Sample: non-naive T cells sorted from PBMCs, taken 45 days after vaccination. These receptors were taken from a man aged 45 to 65 who received an inactivated influenza vaccine. Both conserved end residues are part of each CDR3. The D gene is left open where the match is weak. Size values are once, few and many counts, or a class for expanded clones, and some rows have none.

d_gene,abundance,j_gene,v_gene,CDR3aa,CDR3nt
.,many,TRBJ2-5,TRBV12-3/TRBV12-4,CASSLKALGGPQYF,TGTGCCAGCAGTTTAAAGGCCCTAGGGGGGCCCCAGTACTTC
.,few,TRBJ2-5,TRBV11-2,CASSDSRGSQETQYF,TGTGCCAGCAGCGACTCTAGGGGGAGCCAAGAGACCCAGTACTTC
TRBD1,.,TRBJ2-7,TRBV20-1,CSVSSLDRGPYEQYF,TGCAGTGTCTCTTCGTTGGACAGGGGGCCCTACGAGCAGTACTTC
.,many,TRBJ1-2,TRBV4-3,CASSQDRGPGGYTF,TGCGCCAGCAGCCAAGATCGGGGGCCGGGCGGCTACACCTTC
.,.,TRBJ2-7,TRBV18,CASSPIQTAYEQYF,TGTGCCAGCTCACCGATACAGACTGCCTACGAGCAGTACTTC
.,many,TRBJ2-1,TRBV29-1,CSVEDLRRGNYNEQFF,TGCAGCGTTGAAGATCTAAGGCGCGGTAATTACAATGAGCAGTTCTTC
.,once,TRBJ2-7,TRBV12-2,CASRLPKRDKTYEQYF,TGTGCAAGTCGCTTACCGAAACGGGACAAGACCTACGAGCAGTACTTC
.,few,TRBJ1-6,TRBV20-1,CSANPTVRNSPLHF,TGCAGTGCAAATCCGACAGTCCGTAATTCACCCCTCCACTTT
.,many,TRBJ2-3,TRBV29-1,CSVSQGQTDTQYF,TGCAGCGTTTCACAGGGTCAGACAGATACGCAGTATTTT
.,.,TRBJ1-5,TRBV3-1,CASSQDPPGRGRPQHF,TGTGCCAGCAGCCAAGATCCGCCAGGGCGGGGAAGGCCCCAGCATTTT